These 9 T cell receptor beta chains were sequenced from one sample in a study of cytomegalovirus exposure and HLA in healthy donors. The PCR used 60 Vbeta and 13 Jbeta primers. Libraries were prepared by immunoSEQ multiplex PCR; TCRdb keeps only in-frame clonotypes and omits some of them. The sample has around 180,000 clones, 85% to 90% seen once; the top ten hold roughly 1.9%. The sequencing input was PBMCs. The receptors come from a woman between 18 and 29 years old in good health and CMV-seronegative.

V is TRBV5-5 and J is TRBJ2-3; 9 bases are a match to TRBD1. Trimming removed 1 base from V and 10 bases from J; junction bases left unmatched: 4. Looked up from germline, CDR1 is SGHKS and CDR2 is YYEKEE (reference sequence). The CDR3 loop spans 13 amino acids. As DNA, the CDR3 is TGTGCCAGCAGCTTGTTGGGACAGGGAGCGCAGTATTTT. Encoded protein: CASSLLGQGAQYF.

The V and J genes are TRBV11-1 and TRBJ1-6, with no clear D. The CDR3 consists of 13 residues. Trimming left V 2 bases short and J 10 bases short, with 9 bases between. CDR1 is SGHAT and CDR2 is FQDESV in the germline V gene (reference sequence). The CDR3 sequence: CASSLRRESPLHF. In DNA form, the CDR3 reads TGTGCCAGCAGCTTACGGAGGGAATCACCCCTCCACTTT.

V and J are TRBV7-2 and TRBJ2-7, with a weak D call TRBD2 (5 bases). CDR1 SGHTA and CDR2 FQGNSA come from the germline V gene. The CDR3 has 13 amino acids. Trimming took off 5 bases at V and 0 bases at J, with 8 bases between the two ends. The CDR3 sequence: CASSPSLSYEQYF. CDR3 bases: TGTGCCAGCAGCCCTAGCCTCTCCTACGAGCAGTACTTC.

V and J are TRBV18 and TRBJ2-1, with 9 bases matching TRBD1. The CDR3 has 13 amino acids. The germline V gene has CDR1 KGHSH and CDR2 LQKENI. The trim removed 5 bases at V and 7 bases at J, leaving 3 bases unmatched. The CDR3 here is CASSGQGSNEQFF. CDR3 sequence (DNA): TGTGCCAGCTCAGGACAGGGGAGTAATGAGCAGTTCTTC.

The chain recombines TRBV18 with TRBJ2-7; tentatively, D is TRBD2 (6 bases). V lost 0 bases and J 4 bases, leaving 13 bases between the germline ends. CDR1 is KGHSH, CDR2 LQKENI, per germline. CDR3 length equals 15 residues. The CDR3 nucleotides read TGTGCCAGCTCACCACCTAGCCGGGCGGGATACGAGCAGTACTTC. This translates into CASSPPSRAGYEQYF.

CDR3 nucleotides: TGCAGCGCCCTTTTACCTGGCCGACAGGGTCTAAACCTTGGGGCCAACGTCCTGACTTTC. This encodes CSALLPGRQGLNLGANVLTF. The genes are TRBV29-1 and TRBJ2-6; the match to TRBD1 covers 7 bases. CDR1 and CDR2 from the germline V gene are SQVTM and ANQGSEA. The CDR3 runs 20 residues. The V gene end was trimmed by 7 bases and the J gene end by 3 bases; junction bases not matched to a gene: 24.

In regard to this clone: The germline gene is not matched at one end of the junction; a read error may be the cause. This chain uses TRBV7-7 with TRBJ2-7; no firm D call. Per germline, CDR1 SSHAT and CDR2 FNYEAQ (reference sequence). This CDR3 region has 13 residues. CDR3: CASSDTPAHEQYF. The CDR3 DNA reads as TGTGCTAGCAGCGATACACCCGCTCACGAGCAGTACTTC.

This chain uses TRBV5-1 with TRBJ1-6; tentatively, D is TRBD1 (6 bases). Trimming removed 4 bases at V and 10 bases at J, with 15 bases between. Germline CDR1 SGHRS, CDR2 YFSETQ. The CDR3 has 14 residues. The CDR3 DNA sequence: TGCGCCAGCAGCGATGGACAGCCCTTATCACCCCTCCACTTT. Protein sequence: CASSDGQPLSPLHF.

The rearrangement joins TRBV5-4 to TRBJ2-1; 10 bases line up with TRBD2. The CDR3 has 15 amino acids. V trimming: 1 base; J trimming: 9 bases; junction bases outside the gene matches: 7. Germline V gene data show CDR1 as SGHNT and CDR2 as YYREEE (reference sequence). In DNA form, the CDR3 reads TGTGCCAGCAGCTTGCGAGCGGGGGGGCGGGGTGAGCAGTTCTTC. Amino acids: CASSLRAGGRGEQFF. The full variable domain, in which reference TRBV5-4 and TRBJ2-1 provide the parts outside the CDR3, is ETGVTQSPTHLIKTRGQQVTLRCSSQSGHNTVSWYQQALGQGPQFIFQYYREEENGRGNFPPRFSGLQFPNYSSELNVNALELDDSALYLCASSLRAGGRGEQFFGPGTRLTVL.